These T cell receptor beta chains were read from a single sample in a study of blood T cell repertoires in COVID-19. TCRdb's table, derived via immunoSEQ multiplex PCR, lists solely in-frame clones and lacks some. Of about 380,000 clones listed, over 65% are singletons. Sequencing used peripheral blood. These receptor sequences come from a human donor with acute or convalescent COVID-19. The donor label of this sample is uncertain. CDR3s include the opening cysteine and the closing phenylalanine or tryptophan. D genes are given only for firm matches. Size is stated for part of the rows, as once, few or many counts, or as a class when the clone is expanded.

>TRBV21-1|NA|NA|TRBJ2-7
CASSKNRSGTSYEQYF
TGTGCCAGCAGCAAAAATAGGAGCGGGACCTCCTACGAGCAGTACTTC
>TRBV7-9|TRBD2|NA|TRBJ2-5
CASSPGLAIQETQYF
TGTGCCAGCAGCCCTGGACTAGCGATACAAGAGACCCAGTACTTC
>TRBV27|TRBD1|NA|TRBJ1-1
CASSFGQGVAFF
TGTGCCAGCAGTTTCGGACAGGGTGTAGCTTTCTTT
>TRBV6-2/TRBV6-3|NA|NA|TRBJ2-2
CASSQGLLELFF
TGTGCCAGCAGCCAGGGACTCCTCGAGCTGTTTTTT
>TRBV7-9|NA|once|TRBJ1-4
CASSLDSATNEKLFF
TGTGCCAGCAGCCTTGACAGCGCAACTAATGAAAAACTGTTTTTT
>TRBV6-5|TRBD2|few|TRBJ2-2
CASRRLAWNTGELFF
TGTGCCAGCAGGAGACTAGCCTGGAACACCGGGGAGCTGTTTTTT
>TRBV5-5|NA|NA|TRBJ2-6
CASSLRQVKSGANVLTF
TGTGCCAGCAGCTTGCGACAGGTTAAATCTGGGGCCAACGTCCTGACTTTC
>TRBV30|TRBD1|NA|TRBJ1-1
CAWSPKAGGYTEAFF
TGTGCCTGGAGTCCAAAGGCAGGGGGGTACACTGAAGCTTTCTTT
>TRBV2|NA|NA|TRBJ1-6
CASSRYNSPLHF
TGTGCCAGCAGCCGCTATAATTCACCCCTCCACTTT
>TRBV5-1|NA|few|TRBJ2-7
CASSLASYEQYF
TGCGCCAGCAGCTTGGCCAGCTACGAGCAGTACTTC
>TRBV4-2|TRBD2|NA|TRBJ2-2
CASSQLLAGNTGELFF
TGTGCCAGCAGCCAACTCCTAGCGGGTAACACCGGGGAGCTGTTTTTT
>TRBV13|NA|NA|TRBJ2-6
CASRWKGAGSGANVLTF
TGTGCCAGCAGATGGAAAGGGGCAGGTTCTGGGGCCAACGTCCTGACTTTC
>TRBV7-2|NA|NA|TRBJ2-1
CASTYQPLSWGHEQFF
TGTGCCAGCACTTACCAACCACTATCGTGGGGGCATGAGCAGTTCTTC
>TRBV4-2|NA|NA|TRBJ1-1
CASSQDRGHSNTEAFF
TGTGCCAGCAGCCAAGATCGGGGACATTCGAACACTGAAGCTTTCTTT
>TRBV28|NA|NA|TRBJ1-2
CASSTGDLVHGYTF
TGTGCCAGCAGCACGGGGGACTTAGTACATGGCTACACCTTC
>TRBV5-6|NA|NA|TRBJ1-4
CASSLVRATNEKLFF
TGTGCCAGCAGCTTGGTTAGAGCAACTAATGAAAAACTGTTTTTT
>TRBV5-1|TRBD2|NA|TRBJ2-1
CASRAGGSYNEQFF
TGCGCCAGCAGGGCGGGAGGTTCCTACAATGAGCAGTTCTTC
>TRBV6-5|NA|NA|TRBJ1-4
CASTGGGPNEKLFF
TGTGCCAGCACGGGGGGCGGGCCTAATGAAAAACTGTTTTTT
>TRBV6-2/TRBV6-3|TRBD1|few|TRBJ1-5
CASSFAGQGPGGAQHF
TGTGCCAGCAGTTTCGCAGGACAGGGGCCCGGTGGGGCCCAGCATTTT
>TRBV9|NA|NA|TRBJ1-6
CASSVGYTRDSPLHF
TGTGCCAGCAGCGTAGGTTATACGAGGGATTCACCCCTCCACTTT
>TRBV5-6|NA|NA|TRBJ1-4
CASSRSGGANEKLFF
TGTGCCAGCAGCCGCAGCGGGGGGGCTAATGAAAAACTGTTTTTT
>TRBV18|NA|few|TRBJ1-1
CASSPSRDTEAFF
TGTGCCAGCTCACCAAGCAGGGACACTGAAGCTTTCTTT
>TRBV29-1|NA|NA|TRBJ2-1
CSVRQAAFDDEQFF
TGCAGCGTTAGACAAGCGGCCTTCGACGATGAGCAGTTCTTC
>TRBV28|TRBD1|NA|TRBJ1-5
CASSTWDRGTNSNQPQHF
TGTGCCAGCAGTACCTGGGACAGGGGTACGAATAGCAATCAGCCCCAGCATTTT
>TRBV3-1/TRBV3-2|TRBD1|NA|TRBJ1-3
CASSRRPGQGVGNTIYF
TGTGCCAGCAGCCGAAGACCGGGACAGGGTGTTGGAAACACCATATATTTT
>TRBV10-3|TRBD2|once|TRBJ2-5
CATGSAGGPETQYF
TGTGCCACCGGATCAGCGGGAGGACCTGAGACCCAGTACTTC
>TRBV6-5|NA|NA|TRBJ2-1
CASSYSISSYNEQFF
TGTGCCAGCAGTTACTCGATTTCGAGCTACAATGAGCAGTTCTTC
>TRBV5-1|NA|NA|TRBJ2-4
CASRPGTSSRRLRDIQYF
TGCGCCAGCAGACCCGGGACAAGCTCCCGCCGGCTAAGGGACATTCAGTACTTC
>TRBV5-1|NA|NA|TRBJ2-3
CASSLDSGSGTDTQYF
TGCGCCAGCAGCTTGGATTCAGGGTCCGGCACAGATACGCAGTATTTT
>TRBV6-5|TRBD1|few|TRBJ1-5
CASSYRTGAGQPQHF
TGTGCCAGCAGCTATAGGACAGGGGCAGGGCAGCCCCAGCATTTT
>TRBV24-1|NA|NA|TRBJ2-3
CATGRRTDTQYF
TGTGCCACAGGGAGGCGCACAGATACGCAGTATTTT
>TRBV7-9|NA|few|TRBJ1-1
CASSFRQASEAFF
TGTGCCAGCAGCTTCCGACAGGCCAGTGAAGCTTTCTTT
>TRBV14|TRBD1|NA|TRBJ1-1
CASSRQGIAEAFF
TGTGCCAGCAGCCGACAGGGGATCGCTGAAGCTTTCTTT
>TRBV12-3/TRBV12-4|NA|NA|TRBJ1-1
CASSFPWNTEAFF
TGTGCCAGCAGTTTCCCTTGGAACACTGAAGCTTTCTTT
>TRBV19|NA|NA|TRBJ2-5
CATQSGSTQETQYF
TGTGCCACCCAGTCCGGGTCCACTCAAGAGACCCAGTACTTC
>TRBV19|NA|NA|TRBJ1-2
CATWGVASYGYTF
TGTGCCACATGGGGGGTAGCCTCCTATGGCTACACCTTC
>TRBV6-5|NA|NA|TRBJ1-3
CASSYSGGGSGNTIYF
TGTGCCAGCAGTTACTCAGGGGGGGGCTCTGGAAACACCATATATTTT
>TRBV5-1|TRBD1|NA|TRBJ1-2
CASSFSKVVGQVGDGYTF
TGCGCCAGCAGCTTCTCCAAGGTGGTTGGACAGGTGGGCGATGGCTACACCTTC
>TRBV6-5|TRBD1|NA|TRBJ2-1
CASTPGQARLFF
TGTGCCAGCACTCCCGGACAGGCTCGATTGTTCTTC
>TRBV2|NA|NA|TRBJ1-6
CASARTALLNSPLHF
TGTGCCAGCGCAAGGACAGCCTTACTCAATTCACCCCTCCACTTT
>TRBV20-1|NA|NA|TRBJ1-2
CSAKPLIGYTF
TGCAGTGCTAAGCCCCTGATTGGCTACACCTTC
>TRBV6-5|NA|few|TRBJ1-2
CASTPAGAGNYGYTF
TGTGCCAGCACCCCTGCGGGGGCAGGAAACTATGGCTACACCTTC
>TRBV19|NA|NA|TRBJ2-7
CASSTTGFTYEQYF
TGTGCCAGTAGTACCACAGGGTTCACCTACGAGCAGTACTTC
>TRBV3-1/TRBV3-2|TRBD1|NA|TRBJ1-2
CASSRHRDRDNYGYTF
TGTGCCAGCAGCCGCCACCGGGACAGGGATAACTATGGCTACACCTTC
>TRBV5-5|NA|NA|TRBJ2-5
CASSSQQQETQYF
TGTGCCAGCAGCTCCCAACAGCAAGAGACCCAGTACTTC
>TRBV28|NA|NA|TRBJ1-5
CASSSGHYNQPQHF
TGTGCCAGCAGTTCGGGACATTATAATCAGCCCCAGCATTTT
>TRBV12-3/TRBV12-4|TRBD1|NA|TRBJ1-1
CASSRQGGLATFF
TGTGCCAGCAGTCGACAGGGTGGTCTGGCGACTTTCTTT
>TRBV5-1|TRBD1|NA|TRBJ2-3
CASSLGQGMDTQYF
TGCGCCAGCAGCCTAGGACAGGGAATGGATACGCAGTATTTT
>TRBV6-5|NA|NA|TRBJ1-6
CASSYRGNDNSPLHF
TGTGCCAGCAGTTATAGGGGGAACGATAATTCACCCCTCCACTTT
>TRBV4-1|TRBD1|NA|TRBJ1-2
CASSHFQGAQGSYGYTF
TGCGCCAGCAGCCACTTCCAGGGGGCGCAAGGAAGCTATGGCTACACCTTC
>TRBV11-2|TRBD1|NA|TRBJ1-1
CASSPQGATTNTEAFF
TGTGCCAGCAGCCCGCAGGGGGCTACGACGAACACTGAAGCTTTCTTT
>TRBV6-5|NA|once|TRBJ2-7
CASRNRQAGTYEQYF
TGTGCCAGCAGAAACCGGCAGGCGGGCACCTACGAGCAGTACTTC
>TRBV15|NA|few|TRBJ1-5
CATSRDFTGRSNQPQHF
TGTGCCACCAGCAGAGATTTTACAGGCCGTAGCAATCAGCCCCAGCATTTT
>TRBV10-3|NA|NA|TRBJ2-2
CAISDPTRTGELFF
TGTGCCATCAGTGACCCGACTCGAACCGGGGAGCTGTTTTTT
>TRBV27|NA|NA|TRBJ2-1
CASSLWRDSSYRSSYNEQFF
TGTGCCAGCAGTTTATGGCGGGACTCGTCTTACAGGAGCTCCTACAATGAGCAGTTCTTC
>TRBV19|NA|NA|TRBJ1-1
CASSSGVGMNTEAFF
TGTGCCAGTAGTTCCGGGGTGGGGATGAACACTGAAGCTTTCTTT
>TRBV29-1|NA|NA|TRBJ1-2
CSVRPGGGYTF
TGCAGCGTTCGCCCCGGGGGTGGCTACACCTTC